This TCR beta chain was identified during a study of blood T cell repertoires in COVID-19. Study summary: Acute and convalescent COVID-19 specimens originated in the United States, Italy and Spain.

Donors were grouped by their self-reported clinical history. The V gene end was trimmed by 0 bases and the J gene end by 7 bases; junction bases not matched to a gene: 6. This CDR3 contains 16 residues. Germline assignment: CDR1 MNHNS and CDR2 SASEGT. In the original analysis: Amplification from reference gene primers served as the basis for estimated nucleated cell counts. Method: immunoSEQ multiplex PCR; TCRdb's copy keeps in-frame clones and lacks some. That table is the source of V, J and clone size, and D and trimming were worked out from the DNA. The sample includes roughly 300,000 clones, 75% to 95% of them seen just once.

The clonotype comes from a woman in her thirties who had recovered from COVID-19. The J gene is TRBJ1-5, the V gene TRBV6-1; 10 bases line up with TRBD1. Input material: PBMCs or T cells enriched from blood (not recorded which). CDR3 residues: CASSEAGTGVGQPQHF. The CDR3 DNA is TGTGCCAGCAGTGAAGCGGGGACAGGGGTAGGCCAGCCCCAGCATTTT.